Sequencing of this TCR beta chain was carried out in a study of a mutant IDH1 vaccine in newly diagnosed glioma. Of note for this clone: No antigen is known for it.

CDR3 length equals 9 residues. Looked up from germline, CDR1 is DFQATT and CDR2 is SNEGSKA (reference sequence). Trimming stripped 3 bases from V and 11 bases from J, with 7 bases between. Noted time point: week 23, last vaccination. Each dose delivered 300 ug of mutant IDH1 20-mer peptide subcutaneously with imiquimod. There were new WHO grade 3 or 4 astrocytomas in the donors, and these were IDH1-mutant and ATRX-lost. Some clones are missing from TCRdb's copy, which holds only in-frame ones; the method was immunoSEQ multiplex PCR. The data contain roughly 51,000 clones, around 80% of them singletons.

The sequence was obtained from a woman aged 40-49 years with glioma. Some clones in this sample may be carry-over from other donors' samples. The specimen comprised PBMCs, sampled from a glioma patient whose treatment included an IDH1 peptide vaccine. The rearrangement uses TRBV20-1 and TRBJ1-1; no firm D call. CDR3 coding DNA: TGCAGTGCTAGGATGAAGGCTTTCTTT. It encodes CSARMKAFF.